The 27 T cell receptor beta chains in this list originate from one sample, sequenced in a study of regulatory T cells in long-lasting Graves disease. Both iRepertoire HTBI primers and Arm-PCR of CDR3 regions were used to build the TCR beta libraries. TCRdb independently ran MiXCR on the multiplex PCR reads; one entry per CDR3 protein. The sample lists roughly 430,000 distinct CDR3 sequences; about a sixth were seen once. Time point meaning: newly diagnosed GD, antithyroid drugs for less than 3 months. With RNA extracted from PBMCs as input, the TCR library was made. This sample also belongs to another study, concerning T cells in Graves' hyperthyroidism and ophthalmopathy.

The sample consisted of peripheral blood mononuclear cells (PBMCs), taken at new diagnosis, from a patient treated with antithyroid drugs. These receptors were collected from a woman in her 30s with Graves disease.

This clonotype was picked up a small number of times. The chain joins TRBV7-2 to TRBJ1-1, with D perhaps TRBD1 (5 bases). Trimming cost V 3 bases and J 6 bases, with 14 bases left between them. Germline V gene sequence: CDR1 SGHTA, CDR2 FQGNSA. The CDR3 is 14 amino acids. The CDR3 DNA sequence: TGTGCCAGCAGCTTTATGCCCCAGGGACCTGAAGCTTTCTTT. Its protein is CASSFMPQGPEAFF.

About this clonotype itself: Since a far larger clone is one base different, this is likely a read error. This is likely a read error, given that the CDR3 carries no conserved phenylalanine or tryptophan at its end. The chain links TRBV6-5 to TRBJ2-5, with 8 bases fitting TRBD1. The J call is in doubt because the DNA end fits TRBJ2-7 better. CDR1 is MNHEY and CDR2 is SVGAGI in the germline V gene. The CDR3 extends over 15 amino acids. The CDR3 coding sequence is TGTGCCAGCAGCTACCGGACAGGGAGTTCCTACGAGCAGTACTCC. Its translation is CASSYRTGSSYEQYS.

This sequence joins TRBV30 and TRBJ1-2, with 8 bases fitting TRBD1. The germline V gene has CDR1 GTSNPN and CDR2 SVGIG (reference sequence). V lost 2 bases to trimming and J lost 4 bases; unmatched junction nucleotides: 9. The CDR3 contains 15 residues. The CDR3 sequence is CAWSFQGATPYGYTF. CDR3 nucleotide sequence: TGTGCCTGGAGTTTCCAGGGGGCAACGCCCTATGGCTACACCTTC. The whole variable domain, filled in from reference TRBV30 and TRBJ1-2, reads SQTIHQWPATLVQPVGSPLSLECTVEGTSNPNLYWYRQAAGRGLQLLFYSVGIGQISSEVPQNLSASRPQDRQFILSSKKLLLSDSGFYLCAWSFQGATPYGYTFGSGTRLTVV.

This sequence joins TRBV6-5 and TRBJ1-2, with 9 positions matching TRBD1. The CDR3 has 14 amino acids. Germline assignment: CDR1 MNHEY and CDR2 SVGAGI. The J segment lost 6 bases and the V segment lost 4 bases, leaving 6 bases of the junction unmatched. CDR3 protein: CASSSQGQGHGYTF. The CDR3 DNA reads as TGTGCCAGCAGTTCCCAAGGACAGGGGCATGGCTACACCTTC.

This clonotype appeared many times. The chain's CDR3 is CASSLGQGAYNEQFF. The CDR3, as DNA: TGCGCCAGCAGCTTAGGACAGGGGGCATACAATGAGCAGTTCTTC. The chain has TRBV5-1 and TRBJ2-1, with TRBD1 matching 11 bases. The CDR3 spans 15 residues. Germline CDR1 and CDR2: SGHRS and YFSETQ. Trimming at V came to 2 bases and at J to 4 bases, leaving 2 bases not matched to a gene.

The table lists this clonotype with many counts. This chain joins TRBV5-1 and TRBJ2-7; weak D call: TRBD1 (6 bases). Germline V gene lookup returns CDR1 SGHRS and CDR2 YFSETQ. This CDR3 comprises 13 residues. V lost 2 bases, J lost 2 bases, and 8 bases lay in between. The CDR3 nucleotides are TGCGCCAGCAGCTTACAGGGAGCCTACGAGCAGTACTTC. Encoded protein: CASSLQGAYEQYF.

There are many counts of this clonotype. This chain links TRBV12-3 or TRBV12-4 with TRBJ2-3; 9 bases are shared with TRBD2. With V trimmed by 7 bases and J by 4 bases, 6 bases remained unmatched. The CDR3 totals 14 residues. CDR3 in amino acids: CASTLAGGADTQYF. As DNA, the CDR3 is TGTGCCAGCACCCTGGCGGGAGGGGCAGATACGCAGTATTTT.

This clonotype was counted at least ten times. This chain links TRBV7-8 with TRBJ1-4, with D perhaps matching TRBD1 (5 bases). In germline, CDR1 is SGHVS, CDR2 FQNEAQ. This CDR3 has 14 amino acids. V was cut by 1 base and J by 5 bases, with 8 bases left in between. The CDR3 region is CASSLGGRNEKLFF. CDR3 coding DNA: TGTGCCAGCAGCTTAGGGGGGAGGAATGAAAAACTGTTTTTT.

This clonotype was seen repeatedly, ten times or more. The chain is built from TRBV12-3 or TRBV12-4 and TRBJ2-7; 7 bases align to TRBD2. The CDR3 spans 15 residues. Germline trimming cut 6 bases from V and 4 bases from J; bases unmatched to any gene: 12. The CDR3 sequence is CASSPTRGRTYEQYF. CDR3 in DNA: TGTGCCAGCAGCCCCACTCGCGGGAGAACTTACGAGCAGTACTTC.

V gene TRBV5-6 combines with J gene TRBJ2-7; TRBD2 matches 9 bases. In germline, CDR1 is SGHDT, CDR2 YYEEEE. The length of the CDR3 is 16 residues. V gave up 2 bases and J gave up 0 bases; unmatched junction bases: 6. Here the CDR3 reads CASSLFVAGASYEQYF. The CDR3 region has the DNA TGTGCCAGCAGCTTATTTGTAGCGGGAGCCTCCTACGAGCAGTACTTC.

This chain links TRBV20-1 with TRBJ2-7; D is unresolved. Germline V gene lookup returns CDR1 DFQATT and CDR2 SNEGSKA (reference sequence). Trimming cost V 7 bases and J 2 bases, with 9 bases left between them. CDR3 length: 11 residues. The CDR3 loop is CSVPETYEQYF. As DNA, the CDR3 is TGCAGTGTCCCGGAAACCTACGAGCAGTACTTC.

This clonotype was seen many times. The chain couples TRBV5-1 to TRBJ2-1, with D maybe TRBD2 (5 bases). The CDR3 sequence is 14 residues long. The V gene lost 0 bases and the J gene lost 8 bases, with 12 bases spanning the gap. Germline V lookup: CDR1 SGHRS, CDR2 YFSETQ. The DNA of the CDR3 is TGCGCCAGCAGCTTGGCCAGGCTGCGGGATGAGCAGTTCTTC. Amino acids: CASSLARLRDEQFF.

This clonotype has only a few counts. The V call is TRBV14, the J call TRBJ2-5; a weak D match, TRBD2 (5 bases). The V and J ends lost 7 bases and 1 base respectively, with 16 bases between them. This CDR3 has 15 amino acids. Germline V gene lookup returns CDR1 SGHDN and CDR2 FVKESK. In DNA form, the CDR3 reads TGTGCCAGCACCCCGGCGGGCCACCCCCAAGAGACCCAGTACTTC. Translating it yields CASTPAGHPQETQYF.

Concerning this clonotype: A much larger clone lies one base from this, so it may be a read error. CDR3 sequence: CASRLPGQGYYSEQFF. The CDR3, as DNA: TGTGCCAGCAGATTGCCCGGACAGGGATACTACAGTGAGCAGTTCTTC. The V call is TRBV5-5, the J call TRBJ2-1; TRBD1 matches at 8 bases. The CDR3 runs 16 residues. Germline V gene lookup returns CDR1 SGHKS and CDR2 YYEKEE (reference sequence).

This clonotype was seen repeatedly, ten times or more. J is TRBJ1-1 and V is TRBV9; tentatively, D is TRBD1 (5 bases). The CDR3 contains 13 residues. Germline CDR1 reads SGDLS; CDR2 reads YYNGEE. Trimming left V 1 base short and J 3 bases short, with 7 bases between. Here the CDR3 reads CASSVLGDTEAFF. The CDR3 DNA is TGTGCCAGCAGCGTACTGGGGGACACTGAAGCTTTCTTT.

Ten or more counts support this clonotype. The chain links TRBV18 to TRBJ2-1; D call uncertain. This CDR3 region has 14 residues. From germline, CDR1 is KGHSH and CDR2 LQKENI. V was clipped by 0 bases and J by 4 bases, with 7 bases between them. The CDR3 loop is CASSPPVRYNEQFF. In DNA form, the CDR3 reads TGTGCCAGCTCACCACCGGTTCGGTACAATGAGCAGTTCTTC.

This chain connects TRBV10-3 to TRBJ1-2, with D perhaps TRBD1 (5 bases). V lost 4 bases, J lost 1 base, and 7 bases lay in between. The CDR3 has 13 residues. Germline V CDR1 and CDR2: ENHRY, SYGVKD. CDR3 amino acids: CAISGDLNYGYTF. CDR3 nucleotides: TGTGCCATCAGTGGGGACCTTAACTATGGCTACACCTTC.

This clonotype occurred many times. The chain is built from TRBV5-6 and TRBJ1-1; D gene unclear. V was shortened by 6 bases and J by 1 base, with 13 bases between the two germline ends. The CDR3 has 14 residues. The germline gives CDR1 SGHDT, CDR2 YYEEEE. CDR3 nucleotides: TGTGCCAGCAACTACGACGGAGCGAACACTGAAGCTTTCTTT. Residues: CASNYDGANTEAFF.

This clonotype was seen many times. J is TRBJ1-2 and V is TRBV29-1; TRBD1 agrees at 9 bases. V gave up 6 bases and J gave up 3 bases; unmatched junction bases: 14. Looked up from germline, CDR1 is SQVTM and CDR2 is ANQGSEA. CDR3 length equals 16 residues. CDR3 in DNA: TGCAGCGTCCTACCGGGACCCGGACAGGGGCACTATGGCTACACCTTC. It codes for CSVLPGPGQGHYGYTF.

This clonotype occurred many times. The rearrangement uses TRBV10-3 and TRBJ2-5; D is unresolved. There are 11 residues in the CDR3. Trimming removed 0 bases from V and 5 bases from J, with 1 base in between. The germline V gene encodes CDR1 ENHRY and CDR2 SYGVKD. DNA for the CDR3: TGTGCCATCAGTGAGTCCGAGACCCAGTACTTC. Its protein is CAISESETQYF.

The chain has TRBV28 and TRBJ1-1; 8 bases match TRBD1. The germline gives CDR1 MDHEN, CDR2 SYDVKM. The J segment lost 5 bases and the V segment lost 6 bases, leaving 11 bases of the junction unmatched. The CDR3 is made up of 15 amino acids. The CDR3 reads CASRLNLRGRTEAFF. CDR3 bases: TGTGCCAGCAGACTCAACCTCAGGGGGCGGACTGAAGCTTTCTTT.

The genes are TRBV6-2 or TRBV6-3 and TRBJ1-5, with TRBD1 as a possible D gene (5 bases). The length of the CDR3 is 13 residues. V lost 5 bases and J lost 7, with 12 bases in between. CDR1 and CDR2 from the germline V gene are MNHEY and SVGEGT. CDR3 amino acids: CASSERGLQPQHF. CDR3 in DNA: TGTGCCAGCAGTGAAAGGGGACTCCAGCCCCAGCATTTT.

Notes on this clonotype: This likely stems from a read error, as it lies one base from a far larger clone. CDR3 in DNA: TGTGTCAGCCTGACGAGCGGGAGGGCGAGGGGGAATGAGCAGTTCTTC. This gives the protein CVSLTSGRARGNEQFF. The gene calls are TRBV27 and TRBJ2-1, with 10 bases matching TRBD2. The germline CDR1 and CDR2 sequences are MNHEY and SMNVEV (reference sequence). This CDR3 has 16 residues.

This clonotype was recorded at least ten times. The chain uses TRBV7-2 and TRBJ1-5; D uncertain. This CDR3 is built from 15 residues. The germline V gene has CDR1 SGHTA and CDR2 FQGNSA. V gave up 1 base and J gave up 3 bases, with 10 bases separating them. The CDR3 coding sequence is TGTGCCAGCAGCTTAGACCGGACGAACAATCAGCCCCAGCATTTT. Encoded protein: CASSLDRTNNQPQHF.

Concerning this clonotype itself: This may stem from a read error, because a much larger clone lies one nucleotide away. The chain is built from TRBV28 and TRBJ2-7; 9 bases agree with TRBD1. The J segment lost 1 base and the V segment lost 5 bases, leaving 9 bases of the junction unmatched. Germline CDR1 is MDHEN and CDR2 is SYDVKM. The CDR3 extends over 16 amino acids. The CDR3 DNA sequence: TGTGCCAGCAGTCCATGGGGACAGGGACCGTCCTACGAGCAGTACTTC. Translated: CASSPWGQGPSYEQYF.

Ten or more counts support this clonotype. This chain joins TRBV12-3 or TRBV12-4 and TRBJ2-5, with 10 positions matching TRBD2. The junction had 4 bases not matched to a gene; V was cut back by 2 bases and J by 4 bases. The CDR3 sequence is 15 residues long. This chain's CDR3 is CASSLSSGSAETQYF. The CDR3 bases are TGTGCCAGCAGTTTATCTAGCGGGAGTGCAGAGACCCAGTACTTC.

This clonotype has a count of ten or more. The genes are TRBV6-1 and TRBJ1-6, with D tentatively TRBD1 (6 bases). Germline lookup yields CDR1 MNHNS and CDR2 SASEGT. The CDR3 runs to 15 residues. Trimming removed 5 bases from V and 7 bases from J, with 15 bases in between. DNA for the CDR3: TGTGCCAGCAGTACCACAGGGTACATCAATTCACCCCTCCACTTT. Translation gives CASSTTGYINSPLHF.